A single sample gave rise to the 8 T cell receptor beta chains below, sequenced in a study of T cells after yellow fever vaccination. TCRdb ran MiXCR on the 5' RACE reads and lists one entry per CDR3 protein. The repertoire has approximately 130,000 distinct CDR3 sequences, approximately 14% of them found once; the top ten carry about 42%. This sample comprised CD8+ T cells sorted from PBMCs, obtained 5 days after the yellow fever booster vaccination. The receptor source for this set is a young man who received the YFV17D yellow fever vaccine.

The V and J genes are TRBV9 and TRBJ2-1; the match to TRBD1 covers 8 bases. The trim removed 0 bases at V and 2 bases at J, leaving 1 base unmatched. Germline CDR1 reads SGDLS; CDR2 reads YYNGEE. The CDR3 runs to 15 residues. CDR3 coding DNA: TGTGCCAGCAGCGTAGCAGGGGGCACCTACAATGAGCAGTTCTTC. Its protein product is CASSVAGGTYNEQFF.

The chain links TRBV7-2 to TRBJ2-1; D remains unclear. The ends were cut back, 2 bases at V and 16 bases at J, with 21 bases in the middle. The CDR3 has 14 amino acids. CDR1 is SGHTA, CDR2 FQGNSA, per germline. The CDR3 nucleotides are TGTGCCAGCAGCTTAACTTCATTCTGGGTAGGTCCTTTCTTC. This sequence encodes CASSLTSFWVGPFF.

V gene TRBV7-9 combines with J gene TRBJ2-2, with D uncertain. The CDR3 is 14 amino acids. CDR1 and CDR2 (germline): SEHNR, FQNEAQ (reference sequence). With 8 bases removed from V and 7 bases from J, the gap between germline ends came to 17 bases. This chain's CDR3 is CASFEWVADGELFF. The CDR3 DNA is TGTGCCAGCTTTGAGTGGGTTGCAGACGGGGAGCTGTTTTTT.

V gene TRBV7-9 combines with J gene TRBJ2-7; D is possibly TRBD1 (5 bases). Deletions cut 3 bases from V and 7 bases from J, with 10 bases between. The CDR3 has 12 residues. Germline V gene sequence: CDR1 SEHNR, CDR2 FQNEAQ (reference sequence). Here the CDR3 reads CASSFRQSEQYF. The DNA for the CDR3 is TGTGCCAGCAGCTTTCGACAGTCGGAGCAGTACTTC.

The chain is built from TRBV19 and TRBJ2-7; unclear D gene. The CDR3 consists of 14 residues. Germline V lookup: CDR1 LNHDA, CDR2 SQIVND (reference sequence). V lost 0 bases to trimming and J lost 1 base, with 7 bases between them. CDR3 loop: CASSIDSGSYEQYF. The CDR3 region has the DNA TGTGCCAGTAGTATAGATTCAGGATCCTACGAGCAGTACTTC.

This clonotype was detected a few times. The rearrangement uses TRBV27 and TRBJ2-7, with a possible D match to TRBD1 (5 bases). CDR3 length: 15 residues. Germline CDR1 is MNHEY and CDR2 is SMNVEV (reference sequence). The V gene lost 2 bases and the J gene lost 2 bases, with 13 bases spanning the gap. The chain's CDR3 is CASSLNRMTAYEQYF. CDR3 nucleotides: TGTGCCAGCAGTTTAAACAGGATGACTGCCTACGAGCAGTACTTC.

The rearrangement joins TRBV2 to TRBJ1-1; unclear D gene. The CDR3 is 12 residues long. V was trimmed by 5 bases and J by 4 bases, leaving 8 bases between them. Germline CDR1 reads SNHLY; CDR2 reads FYNNEI. CDR3 loop: CASSSGITEAFF. The DNA for the CDR3 is TGTGCCAGCAGTTCGGGGATCACTGAAGCTTTCTTT.

The V call is TRBV29-1, the J call TRBJ2-1; TRBD1 matches 7 bases. Germline V gives CDR1 SQVTM, CDR2 ANQGSEA. J gave up 2 bases and V 6 bases, and 7 bases lay outside the gene matches. The CDR3 runs 14 residues. The CDR3 sequence is CSVETGNTYNEQFF. In DNA form, the CDR3 reads TGCAGCGTAGAGACAGGGAATACCTACAATGAGCAGTTCTTC.